The sequence of this TCR beta chain was determined in a study of cytomegalovirus exposure and HLA in healthy donors. PCR employed 60 Vbeta and 13 Jbeta primers. The assay was immunoSEQ multiplex PCR, and TCRdb's table has in-frame clones only and misses some. The table records 95,000 to 150,000 clones, 80% of them present only once. This CDR3 spans 13 amino acids. V dropped 6 bases and J dropped 3; count of bases not matched to a gene: 4. CDR1 and CDR2 (germline): KGHSH, LQKENI. This sequence joins TRBV18 and TRBJ1-1; 7 positions match TRBD1. The sequence derives from a female donor in good health and CMV-seropositive. Sequenced sample: PBMCs. CDR3 DNA sequence: TGTGCCAGCTCCCCTACAGGGGACACTGAAGCTTTCTTT. Its protein is CASSPTGDTEAFF. The full variable domain, its missing parts supplied by reference TRBV18 and TRBJ1-1, is NAGVMQNPRHLVRRRGQEARLRCSPMKGHSHVYWYRQLPEEGLKFMVYLQKENIIDESGMPKERFSAEFPKEGPSILRIQQVVRGDSAAYFCASSPTGDTEAFFGQGTRLTVV.